This T cell receptor beta chain was captured in a study of CXCR3-negative and CXCR3-positive naive CD8 T cells (dated 2019 in TCRdb). Describing the broader study: In total, 120 million to 150 million TRB reads were obtained, corresponding to roughly 1.5 +/- 0.3 million reads per library. Data from roughly eleven donors, pooled across two independent experiments, went into the diversity and physicochemical repertoire analyses. Naive subsets from about 5 donors and memory cells from 3 donors were included in the TRBV-TRBJ cluster analysis.

To note about this clonotype: This receptor's antigen is unknown.

TCRdb records NextSeq 550 as the sequencer. The Human TCR Profiling Kit (MiLaboratory) was used to prepare UMI-labeled 5' RACE TRB cDNA libraries. cDNA synthesis used the entire amount of extracted RNA, and PCR amplification then used the entire amount of cDNA produced. Libraries were prepared in parallel using an identical number of PCR cycles. The authors processed their data as follows. MIGEC and MiXCR extracted about 50,000 +/- 9,200 unique UMI-labeled TRB cDNA molecules per library, requiring at least two reads per UMI. Each library averaged about 38,000 +/- 11,000 functional in-frame TRB CDR3 nucleotide clonotypes without stop codons. After downsampling to 5000 UMI-labeled TRB molecules per sample, diversity metrics such as normalized Shannon-Wiener and Chao1 were calculated in VDJtools. VDJtools was used to calculate clonotype-size-weighted physicochemical properties of the central five CDR3 residues, namely interaction energy, strength, volume and Kidera factor 4. Following TCRdb reprocessing, every CDR3 protein sequence forms one entry, and DNA is not provided. Clone size and V and J calls follow TCRdb, not the original study. The record for this sample contains about 40,000 distinct CDR3 sequences. The ten largest clones represent roughly 10% of the sample.

General findings and caveats noted by the study authors: Both naive subsets had comparably high repertoire diversity, while memory CD8+ T cells had much lower repertoire diversity. Freshly isolated PBMCs were used for most assays because CXCR3 expression partially decreased after cryopreservation. Because surface CD5, which has been linked to self-reactivity in mice, was comparable between naive subsets, TCR interaction strength was also inferred from TRB CDR3 physicochemical properties. Naive CXCR3-negative and CXCR3-positive cells from the same donor showed similar TRBV-TRBJ usage, whereas memory cells showed distinct patterns.

Each CD8+ T cell subset was flow-sorted in triplicate, and 300,000 to 350,000 cells per subset were placed directly into RLT lysis buffer. Peripheral blood mononuclear cells were isolated from buffy coats using standard density gradient centrifugation. Total RNA was extracted from sorted cells using an RNeasy Mini Kit. This receptor was obtained from a human donor in good health. Some clones in this sample may be carry-over from other donors' samples. Sequenced input: memory CD8+ T cells from blood. In the paper's terms, the cell subset or site label means: conventional CD8+ memory T cells (TMEM), sorted as controls.

The CDR3 region reads CSGRGSDALETQYF. This chain is built from TRBV29-1 and TRBJ2-5; lacking DNA, the TRBD1 call made by TCRdb goes unchecked. Reading the germline V gene gives CDR1 SQVTM and CDR2 ANQGSEA. The CDR3 runs 14 amino acids, cysteine and phenylalanine included. DNA was not recorded.